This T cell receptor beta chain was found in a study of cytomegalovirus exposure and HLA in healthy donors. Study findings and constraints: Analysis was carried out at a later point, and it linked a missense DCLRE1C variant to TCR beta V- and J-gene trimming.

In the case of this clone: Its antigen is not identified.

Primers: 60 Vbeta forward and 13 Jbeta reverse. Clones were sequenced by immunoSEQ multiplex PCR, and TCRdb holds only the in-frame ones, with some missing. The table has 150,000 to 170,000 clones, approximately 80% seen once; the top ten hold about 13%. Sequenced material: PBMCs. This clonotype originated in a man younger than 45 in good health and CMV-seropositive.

CDR3 in amino acids: CASSPGGTGTEQYF. The CDR3 region has the DNA TGTGCCAGCTCCCCTGGGGGGACCGGTACGGAGCAGTACTTC. This sequence joins TRBV2 and TRBJ2-7, with D tentatively TRBD2 (6 bases). V gave up 8 bases and J gave up 7 bases, with 21 bases separating them. This CDR3 has 14 amino acids. Germline-derived CDR1 and CDR2 are SNHLY and FYNNEI.